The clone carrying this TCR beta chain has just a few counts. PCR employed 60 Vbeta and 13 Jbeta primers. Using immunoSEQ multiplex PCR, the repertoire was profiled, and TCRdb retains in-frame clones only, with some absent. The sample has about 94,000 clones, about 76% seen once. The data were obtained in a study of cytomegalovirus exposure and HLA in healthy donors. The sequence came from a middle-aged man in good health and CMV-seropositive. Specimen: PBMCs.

CDR3 amino acids: CASSTTGSYSNQPQHF. The CDR3 region has the DNA TGTGCCAGCAGCACGACAGGATCTTATAGCAATCAGCCCCAGCATTTT. The chain combines TRBV5-5 with TRBJ1-5; D perhaps matches TRBD1 (6 bases). V was trimmed by 4 bases and J by 0 bases, leaving 14 bases between them. Germline-derived CDR1 and CDR2 are SGHKS and YYEKEE (reference sequence). The CDR3 covers 16 residues.